The rows below give T cell receptor beta chains drawn from one sample of a study of cytotoxic CD8 clonotypes in ibrutinib-treated CLL. This table comes from immunoSEQ multiplex PCR, and its TCRdb copy is limited to in-frame clones, with some not included. The data contain roughly 250,000 clones, 70% of them singletons. The sequencing used PBMCs, collected after 24 months of ibrutinib treatment. The receptors here all came from a human donor with chronic lymphocytic leukemia. Both conserved end residues are part of each CDR3. Each record gives: D gene, clone size, V gene, J gene, CDR3 DNA, CDR3 protein. D genes are given only for firm matches. Only part of the rows carry a size: once, few, many, or a class if the clone is expanded.

d_gene: TRBD1; abundance: .; v_gene: TRBV5-4; j_gene: TRBJ1-4; CDR3nt: TGTGCCAGCAGCCCGGAGGCCGGGACAGAGGAAAAACTGTTTTTT; CDR3aa: CASSPEAGTEEKLFF
d_gene: TRBD2; abundance: once; v_gene: TRBV6-5; j_gene: TRBJ2-7; CDR3nt: TGTGCCAGCAGTTCTCTAGCGGGAGGGTCCTACGAGCAGTACTTC; CDR3aa: CASSSLAGGSYEQYF
d_gene: TRBD2; abundance: once; v_gene: TRBV5-8; j_gene: TRBJ2-1; CDR3nt: TGTGCCAGCAGCTCGCGGAGCGGGGACCGCCTTAGGGAGCAGTTCTTC; CDR3aa: CASSSRSGDRLREQFF
d_gene: .; abundance: .; v_gene: TRBV9; j_gene: TRBJ2-5; CDR3nt: TGTGCCAGCAGCGTAGAGGGCCGGGGACAAGAGACCCAGTACTTC; CDR3aa: CASSVEGRGQETQYF
d_gene: .; abundance: .; v_gene: TRBV19; j_gene: TRBJ1-5; CDR3nt: TGTGCCAGTAGTACTCGTAGGGATCAGCCCCAGCATTTT; CDR3aa: CASSTRRDQPQHF
d_gene: TRBD1; abundance: few; v_gene: TRBV7-3; j_gene: TRBJ2-1; CDR3nt: TGTGCCAGCAGCTCGGATTGGGACAGCAATGAGCAGTTCTTC; CDR3aa: CASSSDWDSNEQFF
d_gene: .; abundance: .; v_gene: TRBV10-3; j_gene: TRBJ2-7; CDR3nt: TGTGCCATCAGTGCGGGGGAAGAGCAGTACTTC; CDR3aa: CAISAGEEQYF
d_gene: .; abundance: once; v_gene: TRBV9; j_gene: TRBJ2-7; CDR3nt: TGTGCCAGCAGCGTAACGGGTTCCTACGGATACGAGCAGTACTTC; CDR3aa: CASSVTGSYGYEQYF
d_gene: .; abundance: .; v_gene: TRBV30; j_gene: TRBJ1-1; CDR3nt: TGTGCCTGGAGTGACAGCTACAACACTGAAGCTTTCTTT; CDR3aa: CAWSDSYNTEAFF
d_gene: .; abundance: .; v_gene: TRBV25-1; j_gene: TRBJ2-3; CDR3nt: TGTGCCAGCAGTTTCCCCTCAGGGGCGCTCACAGATACGCAGTATTTT; CDR3aa: CASSFPSGALTDTQYF
d_gene: TRBD1; abundance: .; v_gene: TRBV30; j_gene: TRBJ1-3; CDR3nt: TGTGCCTGGAGTGGGGGACAGTCCTCTGGAAACACCATATATTTT; CDR3aa: CAWSGGQSSGNTIYF
d_gene: .; abundance: .; v_gene: TRBV28; j_gene: TRBJ1-5; CDR3nt: TGTGCCAGCAGGGGGGGAGGGGTTTATAGCAATCAGCCCCAGCATTTT; CDR3aa: CASRGGGVYSNQPQHF
d_gene: .; abundance: .; v_gene: TRBV10-1; j_gene: TRBJ2-2; CDR3nt: TGCGCCAGCAGTGAGTTTAAGGTGGTCGGGGAGCTGTTTTTT; CDR3aa: CASSEFKVVGELFF
d_gene: .; abundance: .; v_gene: TRBV6-4; j_gene: TRBJ1-5; CDR3nt: TGTGCCAGCAGTGGGTGGAAAATCGACCAGCCCCAGCATTTT; CDR3aa: CASSGWKIDQPQHF
d_gene: .; abundance: few; v_gene: TRBV5-1; j_gene: TRBJ1-3; CDR3nt: TGCGCCAGCAGCTTGGTAGGCAACTCTGGAAACACCATATATTTT; CDR3aa: CASSLVGNSGNTIYF
d_gene: TRBD2; abundance: .; v_gene: TRBV9; j_gene: TRBJ2-1; CDR3nt: TGTGCCAGCAGCCCCCCCTTCCGGGAGGGTTGGAATGAGCAGTTCTTC; CDR3aa: CASSPPFREGWNEQFF
d_gene: .; abundance: .; v_gene: TRBV28; j_gene: TRBJ2-3; CDR3nt: TGTGCCAGCAGTTCGGGTCCACCCCTGGATACGCAGTATTTT; CDR3aa: CASSSGPPLDTQYF
d_gene: .; abundance: .; v_gene: TRBV28; j_gene: TRBJ1-2; CDR3nt: TGTGCCAGCAGTTTTCGCGGGGGGCAGAGGGATGGCTACACCTTC; CDR3aa: CASSFRGGQRDGYTF
d_gene: .; abundance: .; v_gene: TRBV7-3; j_gene: TRBJ2-1; CDR3nt: TGTGCCAGCAGCTTAACCCGGACTAACAATGAGCAGTTCTTC; CDR3aa: CASSLTRTNNEQFF
d_gene: .; abundance: .; v_gene: TRBV19; j_gene: TRBJ2-7; CDR3nt: TGTGCCAGCCGCTTCGGGACGGGGGCCTACGAGCAGTACTTC; CDR3aa: CASRFGTGAYEQYF
d_gene: .; abundance: .; v_gene: TRBV5-1; j_gene: TRBJ2-7; CDR3nt: TGCGCCAGCAAAGTCGGGCAGGCCTACGAGCAGTACTTC; CDR3aa: CASKVGQAYEQYF
d_gene: TRBD2; abundance: few; v_gene: TRBV7-3; j_gene: TRBJ2-2; CDR3nt: TGTGCCAGCAGCCCCGGACTAGCACTCACCGGGGAGCTGTTTTTT; CDR3aa: CASSPGLALTGELFF
d_gene: .; abundance: .; v_gene: TRBV28; j_gene: TRBJ1-3; CDR3nt: TGTGCCAGCACAGCCCAGGCGAGAGGAAACACCATATATTTT; CDR3aa: CASTAQARGNTIYF
d_gene: .; abundance: .; v_gene: TRBV19; j_gene: TRBJ2-3; CDR3nt: TGTGCCAGTAGTCCCCTCCCCTCAGGGAGTATTACAGATACGCAGTATTTT; CDR3aa: CASSPLPSGSITDTQYF
d_gene: .; abundance: .; v_gene: TRBV2; j_gene: TRBJ1-5; CDR3nt: TGTGCCAGCACAGACAGTTTGAGCAATCAGCCCCAGCATTTT; CDR3aa: CASTDSLSNQPQHF
d_gene: TRBD2; abundance: .; v_gene: TRBV19; j_gene: TRBJ2-1; CDR3nt: TGTGCCAGTACCGGCAACCCAGCGGGAGCCTACAATGAGCAGTTCTTC; CDR3aa: CASTGNPAGAYNEQFF
d_gene: .; abundance: .; v_gene: TRBV29-1; j_gene: TRBJ1-5; CDR3nt: TGCAGCGCGATATTTCAGGGACGAGATCAGCCCCAGCATTTT; CDR3aa: CSAIFQGRDQPQHF
d_gene: .; abundance: .; v_gene: TRBV18; j_gene: TRBJ1-3; CDR3nt: TGTGCCAGCTCACCAATGCGGGCGAGCTCTGGAAACACCATATATTTT; CDR3aa: CASSPMRASSGNTIYF
d_gene: .; abundance: few; v_gene: TRBV6-5; j_gene: TRBJ2-7; CDR3nt: TGTGCCAGCAGTTACAACAGGAACTACGAGCAGTACTTC; CDR3aa: CASSYNRNYEQYF
d_gene: TRBD2; abundance: .; v_gene: TRBV5-8; j_gene: TRBJ2-3; CDR3nt: TGTGCCAGCAGCCTAGGGACTAGCGGGAGCACAGATACGCAGTATTTT; CDR3aa: CASSLGTSGSTDTQYF
d_gene: .; abundance: .; v_gene: TRBV19; j_gene: TRBJ2-3; CDR3nt: TGTGCCAGTAGTATAGTAGAGGGCAACACAGATACGCAGTATTTT; CDR3aa: CASSIVEGNTDTQYF
d_gene: .; abundance: .; v_gene: TRBV11-3; j_gene: TRBJ2-7; CDR3nt: TGTGCCAGCAGCTTCATGGGGGACGAGCAGTACTTC; CDR3aa: CASSFMGDEQYF
d_gene: .; abundance: once; v_gene: TRBV10-3; j_gene: TRBJ2-7; CDR3nt: TGTGCCATCAGCCCTGGGACCGCAAACTTAAGGCAGTACTTC; CDR3aa: CAISPGTANLRQYF
d_gene: TRBD1; abundance: .; v_gene: TRBV6-6; j_gene: TRBJ2-2; CDR3nt: TGTGCCAGCAGCCGTGACAGGGGCGGGACCGGGGAGCTGTTTTTT; CDR3aa: CASSRDRGGTGELFF
d_gene: .; abundance: few; v_gene: TRBV30; j_gene: TRBJ2-2; CDR3nt: TGTGCCTGGAGTGTAGCCACCACCGGGGAGCTGTTTTTT; CDR3aa: CAWSVATTGELFF
d_gene: .; abundance: .; v_gene: TRBV7-9; j_gene: TRBJ2-2; CDR3nt: TGTGCCAGCAGCTTAGCCCTTGGGACCGGGGAGCTGTTTTTT; CDR3aa: CASSLALGTGELFF
d_gene: .; abundance: .; v_gene: TRBV20-1; j_gene: TRBJ2-7; CDR3nt: TGCAGTGCTCCTAACGGGTTCGAGCAGTACTTC; CDR3aa: CSAPNGFEQYF
d_gene: TRBD2; abundance: .; v_gene: TRBV7-8; j_gene: TRBJ2-7; CDR3nt: TGTGCCACCAGCGGGAACGAGCAGTACTTC; CDR3aa: CATSGNEQYF
d_gene: .; abundance: few; v_gene: TRBV18; j_gene: TRBJ1-2; CDR3nt: TGTGCCAGCTCAGCGGCTGGGGCGAGGGGCTACACCTTC; CDR3aa: CASSAAGARGYTF
d_gene: TRBD1; abundance: .; v_gene: TRBV5-1; j_gene: TRBJ2-7; CDR3nt: TGCGCCAGCAGCTTGGCCTCGGGACAGATCTACGAGCAGTACTTC; CDR3aa: CASSLASGQIYEQYF
d_gene: .; abundance: few; v_gene: TRBV19; j_gene: TRBJ2-7; CDR3nt: TGTGCCAGTAGTGAGGAAGGCTACGAGCAGTACTTC; CDR3aa: CASSEEGYEQYF
d_gene: .; abundance: .; v_gene: TRBV6-1; j_gene: TRBJ2-5; CDR3nt: TGTGCGAGCAGTATCTCCAGGGGAGGAGAGACCCAGTACTTC; CDR3aa: CASSISRGGETQYF
d_gene: .; abundance: few; v_gene: TRBV6-5; j_gene: TRBJ1-2; CDR3nt: TGTGCCAGCTTAACGGCTAACTATGGCTACACCTTC; CDR3aa: CASLTANYGYTF
d_gene: .; abundance: .; v_gene: TRBV28; j_gene: TRBJ1-5; CDR3nt: TGTGCCAGCAGTTTAAACAGGGGCAATCAGCCCCAGCATTTT; CDR3aa: CASSLNRGNQPQHF
d_gene: .; abundance: .; v_gene: TRBV30; j_gene: TRBJ1-5; CDR3nt: TGTGCCTGGAGTGTAACCCGTGGGTCCCCTAGCAATCAGCCCCAGCATTTT; CDR3aa: CAWSVTRGSPSNQPQHF
d_gene: TRBD1; abundance: once; v_gene: TRBV4-3; j_gene: TRBJ2-7; CDR3nt: TGCGCCAGCAGCCAAAGTACACAGGGGTGGAGGTACGAGCAGTACTTC; CDR3aa: CASSQSTQGWRYEQYF
d_gene: TRBD1; abundance: .; v_gene: TRBV7-2; j_gene: TRBJ2-5; CDR3nt: TGTGCCAGCAGCTTTGACAGGGGAGAGACCCAGTACTTC; CDR3aa: CASSFDRGETQYF
d_gene: .; abundance: .; v_gene: TRBV29-1; j_gene: TRBJ1-1; CDR3nt: TGCAGCGTTGTTAGGCGGGCGAACACTGAAGCTTTCTTT; CDR3aa: CSVVRRANTEAFF
d_gene: .; abundance: .; v_gene: TRBV6-5; j_gene: TRBJ2-2; CDR3nt: TGTGCCAGCAGTTACTCTATGACAGGGAACACCGGGGAGCTGTTTTTT; CDR3aa: CASSYSMTGNTGELFF
d_gene: .; abundance: .; v_gene: TRBV7-9; j_gene: TRBJ1-1; CDR3nt: TGTGCCAGCAGCCAAGGTTTGGGCGGTCACACTGAAGCTTTCTTT; CDR3aa: CASSQGLGGHTEAFF
d_gene: .; abundance: .; v_gene: TRBV6-6; j_gene: TRBJ2-1; CDR3nt: TGTGCCAGCAGTGACTCTGTGGAGGGCAAAGAGCAGTTCTTC; CDR3aa: CASSDSVEGKEQFF
d_gene: .; abundance: .; v_gene: TRBV15; j_gene: TRBJ2-7; CDR3nt: TGTGCCACCAGCAGAGGCATTTCCCGACAGAACTTC; CDR3aa: CATSRGISRQNF
d_gene: .; abundance: few; v_gene: TRBV10-3; j_gene: TRBJ1-4; CDR3nt: TGTGCCATCAGTTCGGGGACTAATGAAAAACTGTTTTTT; CDR3aa: CAISSGTNEKLFF